Below, 28 T cell receptor beta chains from the same sample are listed, as sequenced in a study of blood T cell repertoires in COVID-19. Clones were read by immunoSEQ multiplex PCR, and TCRdb kept only the in-frame ones, dropping some. The sample has fewer than 300,000 clones; over 75% are singletons. The sample was PBMCs or T cells enriched from blood (not recorded which). Source of these receptors: a woman in her twenties or thirties who had recovered from COVID-19.

The chain recombines TRBV5-5 with TRBJ2-1; TRBD2 matches at 8 bases. There are 16 residues in the CDR3. V trimming: 3 bases; J trimming: 4 bases; junction bases outside the gene matches: 9. Germline CDR1 and CDR2: SGHKS and YYEKEE (reference sequence). This CDR3 reads CASSSRPGLGYNEQFF. Written as DNA, the CDR3 is TGTGCCAGCAGCTCGCGCCCGGGACTAGGGTACAATGAGCAGTTCTTC.

This rearrangement joins TRBV28 to TRBJ1-2, with D maybe TRBD1 (5 bases). Trimming pared 2 bases from V and 8 bases from J, leaving 15 bases between. The CDR3 runs 14 residues. CDR1 is MDHEN and CDR2 is SYDVKM in the germline V gene. The CDR3: CASSLQQESRGYTF. In DNA, the CDR3 is TGTGCCAGCAGTTTACAACAGGAGAGTCGGGGCTACACCTTC.

The rearrangement joins TRBV3-1 (or the pseudogene TRBV3-2) to TRBJ2-3; 10 positions match TRBD2. Germline CDR1 is LGHDT and CDR2 is YNNKEL (reference sequence). The CDR3 spans 15 residues. The V and J ends lost 6 bases and 1 base, in that order; junction bases with no gene match: 4. For the CDR3, the DNA is TGTGCCAGCAGGGTCGGACTAGCGGGCACAGATACGCAGTATTTT. Amino acid sequence: CASRVGLAGTDTQYF.

This clone has a single count. The chain employs TRBV9 and TRBJ2-5; TRBD2 matches at 8 bases. Germline V gives CDR1 SGDLS, CDR2 YYNGEE. J gave up 4 bases and V 0 bases, and 8 bases lay outside the gene matches. This CDR3 has 16 residues. CDR3 amino acids: CASSVDFGGGPETQYF. The CDR3, as DNA: TGTGCCAGCAGCGTAGATTTCGGGGGGGGCCCAGAGACCCAGTACTTC.

The V and J genes are TRBV28 and TRBJ1-2; D may be TRBD1 (5 bases). CDR3 length: 15 amino acids. Trimming stripped 8 bases from V and 3 bases from J, with 19 bases between. Germline CDR1 and CDR2: MDHEN and SYDVKM. The CDR3 protein is CASRVGGTNYYGYTF. The CDR3 DNA sequence: TGTGCCAGCCGAGTGGGGGGAACAAATTACTATGGCTACACCTTC.

The CDR3 is CASSPDRFEAFF. The CDR3 nucleotides are TGTGCCAGCAGTCCTGACAGGTTTGAAGCTTTCTTT. The V and J genes are TRBV28 and TRBJ1-1; D is perhaps TRBD1 (6 bases). Trimming took off 5 bases at V and 7 bases at J, with 11 bases between the two ends. CDR1 is MDHEN, CDR2 SYDVKM, per germline. This CDR3 contains 12 residues.

V and J are TRBV19 and TRBJ2-4; 10 bases match TRBD2. The CDR3 length is 18 residues. From germline, CDR1 is LNHDA and CDR2 SQIVND (reference sequence). V lost 7 bases, J lost 0 bases, and 12 bases stayed unmatched. The CDR3 sequence is CASKVGWTSGLAKNIQYF. The CDR3 DNA follows: TGTGCCAGTAAAGTTGGCTGGACTAGCGGTCTAGCCAAAAACATTCAGTACTTC.

The gene calls are TRBV4-1 and TRBJ1-2; TRBD1 is a possible D gene (6 bases). CDR1 is MGHRA, CDR2 YSYEKL, per germline. Between the trimmed V and J ends, which lost 1 base and 2 bases, there was a span of 11 bases. The CDR3 is 15 amino acids. The CDR3 DNA reads as TGCGCCAGCAGCCAAGGGCCAGGGACAAACTATGGCTACACCTTC. It codes for CASSQGPGTNYGYTF.

The V gene is TRBV18, the J gene TRBJ1-1; a weak D match, TRBD1 (6 bases). This CDR3 region has 15 residues. With 6 bases removed from V and 3 bases from J, the gap between germline ends came to 17 bases. CDR1 and CDR2 (germline): KGHSH, LQKENI. The CDR3 region is CASSLKRGRDTEAFF. The CDR3 nucleotides read TGTGCCAGCTCTCTCAAAAGGGGGAGGGACACTGAAGCTTTCTTT.

The chain recombines TRBV25-1 with TRBJ2-3, with D uncertain. Germline V lookup: CDR1 MGHDK, CDR2 SYGVNS. This CDR3 comprises 12 residues. Trimming left V 5 bases short and J 4 bases short, with 7 bases between. The chain's CDR3 is CASSRQADTQYF. CDR3 DNA: TGTGCCAGCAGTAGGCAGGCAGATACGCAGTATTTT. Full variable domain (missing parts from reference TRBV25-1 and TRBJ2-3): EADIYQTPRYLVIGTGKKITLECSQTMGHDKMYWYQQDPGMELHLIHYSYGVNSTEKGDLSSESTVSRIRTEHFPLTLESARPSHTSQYLCASSRQADTQYFGPGTRLTVL.

In its sample, this clone was seen once. The chain combines TRBV7-9 with TRBJ2-7; D may be TRBD1 (6 bases). The CDR3 is made up of 12 amino acids. V shed 6 bases and J shed 3 bases, with 9 bases lying between them. Germline values: CDR1 SEHNR, CDR2 FQNEAQ (reference sequence). The CDR3 reads CASRRTDYEQYF. The CDR3 bases are TGTGCCAGCAGACGGACAGACTACGAGCAGTACTTC.

The chain combines TRBV7-9 with TRBJ2-7; 8 nucleotides line up with TRBD1. Germline CDR1 SEHNR, CDR2 FQNEAQ (reference sequence). This CDR3 contains 14 residues. After removal of 5 bases from V and 6 bases from J, the junction contained 9 bases not matched to a gene. The CDR3 loop reads CASSQPGQGTEQYF. The DNA for the CDR3 is TGTGCCAGCAGCCAACCAGGACAGGGTACCGAGCAGTACTTC. Combining the CDR3 with reference TRBV7-9 and TRBJ2-7 gives the whole variable domain DTGVSQNPRHKITKRGQNVTFRCDPISEHNRLYWYRQTLGQGPEFLTYFQNEAQLEKSRLLSDRFSAERPKGSFSTLEIQRTEQGDSAMYLCASSQPGQGTEQYFGPGTRLTVT.

CDR3: CATSDSLVRVHEQYF. The CDR3 DNA is TGTGCCACCAGTGATTCGCTTGTCAGGGTGCACGAGCAGTACTTC. The chain links TRBV24-1 to TRBJ2-7; weak D call: TRBD1 (5 bases). V was trimmed by 2 bases and J by 5 bases, leaving 15 bases between them. The germline CDR1 and CDR2 sequences are KGHDR and SFDVKD. The CDR3 extends over 15 amino acids.

This clone was picked up one time. The chain is built from TRBV2 and TRBJ1-2; no clear D gene. Germline V lookup: CDR1 SNHLY, CDR2 FYNNEI. The V end was cut by 2 bases, the J end by 6 bases, with 13 bases between. This CDR3 region has 14 residues. The CDR3: CASSETVWENGYTF. Here the CDR3 DNA reads TGTGCCAGCAGTGAAACGGTTTGGGAGAATGGCTACACCTTC.

The chain couples TRBV20-1 to TRBJ2-7; 10 bases agree with TRBD2. CDR1 is DFQATT and CDR2 is SNEGSKA in the germline V gene (reference sequence). V lost 6 bases and J lost 2; bases outside the gene matches: 13. The CDR3 sequence is 16 residues long. CDR3: CSASGAIGLAAYEQYF. The CDR3 DNA reads as TGCAGTGCCAGTGGGGCAATTGGACTAGCGGCCTACGAGCAGTACTTC.

This clone was found a few times. The rearrangement uses TRBV5-6 and TRBJ1-1; perhaps TRBD1 as D (5 bases). CDR1 SGHDT and CDR2 YYEEEE come from the germline V gene. This CDR3 spans 16 amino acids. With 0 bases removed from V and 0 bases from J, the gap between germline ends came to 12 bases. CDR3 loop: CASSLGGAGVNTEAFF. The CDR3 region has the DNA TGTGCCAGCAGCTTGGGAGGGGCGGGGGTGAACACTGAAGCTTTCTTT.

This clone was seen once. The CDR3 nucleotides read TGCGCCAGCAGTACCGGGACAGGTTACGAGGCCCAGCATTTT. Protein product: CASSTGTGYEAQHF. This sequence joins TRBV5-1 and TRBJ1-5; 8 nucleotides match TRBD1. The CDR3 spans 14 residues. Germline V gene lookup returns CDR1 SGHRS and CDR2 YFSETQ. V shed 5 bases, J shed 11 bases, and the junction held 12 bases outside the gene matches.

The V gene is TRBV5-4, the J gene TRBJ2-1; D might be TRBD2 (6 bases). Trimming took 3 bases from V and 1 from J, leaving 14 bases between them. CDR1 and CDR2 from the germline V gene are SGHNT and YYREEE (reference sequence). The CDR3 extends over 16 amino acids. The CDR3 spells CASSSRGSGSYNEQFF. The CDR3, as DNA: TGTGCCAGCAGCTCCCGGGGTAGCGGATCCTACAATGAGCAGTTCTTC.

This rearrangement joins TRBV9 to TRBJ1-1; TRBD1 matches at 9 bases. The CDR3 runs 14 residues. The germline gives CDR1 SGDLS, CDR2 YYNGEE. Trimming cost V 3 bases and J 7 bases; bases outside gene matches: 7. The CDR3 is CASSARQGGNEAFF. CDR3 nucleotide sequence: TGTGCCAGCAGCGCCAGACAGGGGGGGAATGAAGCTTTCTTT.

This rearrangement joins TRBV6-5 to TRBJ1-4; possibly TRBD1 for D (5 bases). Trimming pared 7 bases from V and 5 bases from J, leaving 17 bases between. Germline V gene sequence: CDR1 MNHEY, CDR2 SVGAGI. This CDR3 is 15 amino acids long. The CDR3 DNA sequence: TGTGCCAGCAAGGGAGGACAAACCGAAAATGAAAAACTGTTTTTT. It yields the protein CASKGGQTENEKLFF.

The V and J genes are TRBV30 and TRBJ2-2; TRBD1 might be the D (6 bases). Germline CDR1 reads GTSNPN; CDR2 reads SVGIG (reference sequence). Between the trimmed V and J ends, which lost 2 bases and 7 bases, there was a span of 14 bases. This CDR3 is built from 14 residues. For the CDR3, the DNA is TGTGCCTGGAGTCAGGGGACACCCAACGGGGAGCTGTTTTTT. Protein: CAWSQGTPNGELFF.

The CDR3 nucleotides read TGTGCCAGCAGCTTTAACTTCCATCGTGCGAGCTCTGGAAACACCATATATTTT. Amino acid sequence: CASSFNFHRASSGNTIYF. V usage is TRBV7-9 and J usage is TRBJ1-3; no clear D. The germline gives CDR1 SEHNR, CDR2 FQNEAQ (reference sequence). This CDR3 comprises 18 residues. With 3 bases removed from V and 0 bases from J, the gap between germline ends came to 18 bases.

This chain uses TRBV9 with TRBJ1-5, with 7 nucleotides matching TRBD1. Germline V gene lookup returns CDR1 SGDLS and CDR2 YYNGEE. J lost 0 bases, V lost 3 bases, and 3 bases had no gene match. CDR3 length equals 15 residues. CDR3 in amino acids: CASSGTGLSNQPQHF. Written as DNA, the CDR3 is TGTGCCAGCAGCGGGACAGGACTTAGCAATCAGCCCCAGCATTTT. Full variable domain (missing parts from reference TRBV9 and TRBJ1-5): DSGVTQTPKHLITATGQRVTLRCSPRSGDLSVYWYQQSLDQGLQFLIQYYNGEERAKGNILERFSAQQFPDLHSELNLSSLELGDSALYFCASSGTGLSNQPQHFGDGTRLSIL.

This clone was seen many times. The chain uses TRBV15 and TRBJ2-3; perhaps TRBD2 as D (5 bases). The CDR3 loop spans 16 amino acids. Germline CDR1 and CDR2: LNHNV and YYDKDF (reference sequence). The V end lost 0 bases, the J end lost 3 bases, and 13 bases lay between the germline ends. CDR3 sequence (DNA): TGTGCCACCAGCAGAGATGCGGGCTCGGGGACAGATACGCAGTATTTT. Protein: CATSRDAGSGTDTQYF.

The rearrangement uses TRBV18 and TRBJ1-6; the match to TRBD1 covers 9 bases. Germline V gives CDR1 KGHSH, CDR2 LQKENI. This CDR3 region has 15 residues. V gave up 4 bases and J gave up 5 bases; unmatched junction bases: 3. The CDR3 DNA sequence: TGTGCCAGCTCACAGGGACAGGGCAATAATTCACCCCTCCACTTT. Encoded protein: CASSQGQGNNSPLHF.

The chain joins TRBV5-5 to TRBJ1-2; 10 bases align to TRBD1. The CDR3 has 16 amino acids. Germline CDR1 and CDR2: SGHKS and YYEKEE (reference sequence). With 4 bases clipped from V and 8 bases from J, the junction kept 14 bases outside the gene matches. The CDR3 reads CASSQGTGVERYGYTF. The CDR3 DNA reads as TGTGCCAGCAGCCAGGGGACAGGGGTTGAGCGGTACGGCTACACCTTC.

The rearrangement uses TRBV11-2 and TRBJ2-5; the match to TRBD2 covers 7 bases. This CDR3 is built from 17 residues. Germline-derived CDR1 and CDR2 are SGHAT and FQNNGV. V was pared by 3 bases and J by 4 bases, with 14 bases of the junction left unmatched. CDR3 sequence: CASSLGRLRESGETQYF. The CDR3 region has the DNA TGTGCCAGCAGCTTGGGTCGGCTGCGGGAGAGTGGAGAGACCCAGTACTTC.

The genes are TRBV7-2 and TRBJ2-1; perhaps TRBD2 as D (7 bases). Germline loops: CDR1 SGHTA, CDR2 FQGNSA. The CDR3 is 15 residues long. V lost 1 base to trimming and J lost 2 bases, with 9 bases between them. The CDR3 DNA is TGTGCCAGCAGCTTAGACGGGGGGCCCTACAATGAGCAGTTCTTC. Residues: CASSLDGGPYNEQFF.